This T cell receptor beta chain was identified during a study of blood T cells in healthy people across ages. General study findings and limits: In older individuals, TCR beta diversity per million T cells was lower, falling roughly linearly with age. Higher naive T cell percentage went strongly together with higher TCR beta diversity.

Isolation of PBMCs gave at least 6.5 million cells per sample. As for this clonotype: What it recognizes is unknown.

Germline CDR1 and CDR2: LGHNA and YSLEER. The CDR3 spans 16 residues. Trimming took off 1 base at V and 3 bases at J, with 15 bases between the two ends. Through a sample-barcoded 5' primer and a J-beta primer mix, a second PCR was run for about 6 to 12 cycles. TCRdb processed the 5' RACE reads anew with MiXCR; each CDR3 protein has one entry. Found here are roughly 1.5 million distinct CDR3 sequences, about 42% of them singletons; the top ten hold just over 4%. This receptor was obtained from a woman aged 18-29 years in good health. V and J are TRBV4-3 and TRBJ1-1; D may be TRBD1 (5 bases). The specimen sequenced was blood. CDR3 sequence reads: CASSQGFRGTHTEAFF. The CDR3 DNA follows: TGCGCCAGCAGCCAAGGGTTCCGGGGGACGCACACTGAAGCTTTCTTT.